The entry below gives a single T cell receptor beta chain sequence along with its context. Original processing methods: Researchers report that nucleated cell counts were estimated from reference gene primer amplification. Clones were sequenced by immunoSEQ multiplex PCR, and TCRdb holds only the in-frame ones, with some missing. The V and J calls and clone size are taken from that table; D and trimming were inferred from the DNA. The sample holds almost 500,000 clones, approximately 86% seen once. This record comes from a study of blood T cell repertoires in COVID-19. In the study overall: PBMCs, B-cell-depleted T cells, or T cells were the source of the cDNA or gDNA that made up the material.

The V gene's germline CDR1 is SGHDN and CDR2 FVKESK. Unmatched junction bases numbered 3, after V lost 3 bases and J lost 7 bases. CDR3 length: 12 amino acids. The study drew participants aged about 18 to 89 years from around 24 US areas. V gene TRBV14 combines with J gene TRBJ2-7; 7 nucleotides agree with TRBD2. Specimen: PBMCs or T cells enriched from blood (not recorded which). This sequence was found in a woman aged 55-70 years who had recovered from COVID-19. CDR3 in DNA: TGTGCCAGCAGCCAGGCGCGGGGGGAGCAGTACTTC. Its translation is CASSQARGEQYF.